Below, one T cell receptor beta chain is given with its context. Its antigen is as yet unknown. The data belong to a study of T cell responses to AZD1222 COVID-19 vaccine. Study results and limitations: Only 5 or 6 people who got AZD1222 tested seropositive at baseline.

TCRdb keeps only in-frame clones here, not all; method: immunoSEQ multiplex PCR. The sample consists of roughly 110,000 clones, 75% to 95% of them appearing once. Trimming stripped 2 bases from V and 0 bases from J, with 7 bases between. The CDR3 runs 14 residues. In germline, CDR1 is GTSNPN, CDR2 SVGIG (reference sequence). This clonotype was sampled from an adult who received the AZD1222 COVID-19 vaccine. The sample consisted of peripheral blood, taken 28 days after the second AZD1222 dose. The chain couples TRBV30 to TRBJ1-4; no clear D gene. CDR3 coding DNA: TGTGCCTGGAGTCCTGGGGCAACTAATGAAAAACTGTTTTTT. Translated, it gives CAWSPGATNEKLFF.